These 26 T cell receptor beta chains came from one sample sequenced in a study of post-analysis software for immune sequencing data. Study conclusions and caveats: Patients had higher frequencies than controls of five TRBV segments, including TRBV5-6, TRBV5-1 and TRBV20-1.

The antigens of these receptors remain unknown. Unique molecular identifiers featured in each of the TCR beta cDNA libraries. TCRdb itself ran the PCR reads through MiXCR, one entry per CDR3 protein. The sample includes about 820,000 distinct CDR3 sequences, about 53% of them seen just once. Material: blood. The receptor source for this set is a girl between 5 and 17 years old with multiple sclerosis.

V and J are TRBV29-1 and TRBJ1-2; 7 bases map to TRBD1. The CDR3 extends over 18 amino acids. CDR1 and CDR2 (germline): SQVTM, ANQGSEA. The V gene end was trimmed by 6 bases and the J gene end by 0 bases; junction bases not matched to a gene: 19. CDR3 coding DNA: TGCAGCGTCATGATGACAGGGCGGCGAAAAAGAACTAACTATGGCTACACCTTC. Translation gives CSVMMTGRRKRTNYGYTF.

This clonotype was picked up a small number of times. The V call is TRBV9, the J call TRBJ2-1; a weak D match, TRBD1 (6 bases). Trimming left V 4 bases short and J 6 bases short, with 14 bases between. Germline-derived CDR1 and CDR2 are SGDLS and YYNGEE. This CDR3 spans 14 amino acids. Here the CDR3 DNA reads TGTGCCAGCAGCCCGGGACAAAAGGGCAATGAGCAGTTCTTC. Its protein is CASSPGQKGNEQFF.

V gene TRBV29-1 combines with J gene TRBJ2-7; D is possibly TRBD1 (5 bases). The germline V gene has CDR1 SQVTM and CDR2 ANQGSEA. V was shortened by 2 bases and J by 4 bases, with 12 bases between the two germline ends. The CDR3 sequence is 13 residues long. As DNA, the CDR3 is TGCAGCGTTGAAATGGACAAAGAGTACGAGCAGTACTTC. As protein: CSVEMDKEYEQYF.

This clonotype was seen a few times. V usage is TRBV6-1 and J usage is TRBJ2-1; 9 bases map to TRBD2. V lost 3 bases, J lost 1 base, and 1 base stayed unmatched. The CDR3 has 15 amino acids. CDR1 and CDR2 (germline): MNHNS, SASEGT. CDR3 residues: CASSDAGGSYNEQFF. CDR3 in DNA: TGTGCCAGCAGTGATGCGGGGGGGTCCTACAATGAGCAGTTCTTC.

The chain recombines TRBV6-1 with TRBJ1-2, with 7 positions matching TRBD1. The CDR3 has 18 amino acids. The germline V gene encodes CDR1 MNHNS and CDR2 SASEGT. V shed 5 bases and J 6 bases; nucleotides not matched to a gene: 21. CDR3 protein: CASSIYLGTDGRSDGYTF. CDR3 bases: TGTGCCAGCAGTATATATCTCGGGACAGACGGGCGGAGCGATGGCTACACCTTC.

V gene TRBV3-1 combines with J gene TRBJ2-5; TRBD2 agrees at 11 bases. Germline V gene lookup returns CDR1 LGHDT and CDR2 YNNKEL (reference sequence). The CDR3 has 14 amino acids. The junction had 9 bases not matched to a gene; V was cut back by 4 bases and J by 11 bases. This CDR3 reads CASSPGLAAREQYF. Written as DNA, the CDR3 is TGTGCCAGCAGCCCGGGACTAGCGGCTAGGGAGCAGTACTTC.

V and J are TRBV4-2 and TRBJ2-3; D is undetermined. CDR1 and CDR2 (germline): LGHNA, YNFKEQ. The CDR3 loop spans 13 amino acids. The germline V and J ends were trimmed by 4 bases and 2 bases, with 7 bases remaining between them. The CDR3 nucleotides are TGTGCCAGCAGCCGTGGCGACACAGATACGCAGTATTTT. It is translated as CASSRGDTDTQYF.

This clonotype turned up a few times. The chain links TRBV10-3 to TRBJ1-1, with D perhaps matching TRBD1 (6 bases). The ends were cut back, 2 bases at V and 3 bases at J, with 10 bases in the middle. The CDR3 is made up of 14 amino acids. CDR1 and CDR2 from the germline V gene are ENHRY and SYGVKD. CDR3 DNA sequence: TGTGCCATCAGTGAGATCCCAGGGGACACTGAAGCTTTCTTT. It encodes CAISEIPGDTEAFF.

This clonotype was seen a handful of times. The rearrangement links TRBV12-3 or TRBV12-4 to TRBJ2-1; 10 nucleotides match TRBD2. J was trimmed by 5 bases and V by 3 bases; bases with no gene match: 7. The CDR3 contains 16 residues. The CDR3 nucleotides read TGTGCCAGCAGTTTTGACGGACTAGCGGATAACAATGAGCAGTTCTTC. Its translation: CASSFDGLADNNEQFF.

This chain connects TRBV3-1 to TRBJ1-1; D ambiguous. The ends were cut back, 3 bases at V and 1 base at J, with 3 bases in the middle. The CDR3 totals 12 residues. Germline-derived CDR1 and CDR2 are LGHDT and YNNKEL (reference sequence). CDR3: CASSHPNTEAFF. The CDR3 bases are TGTGCCAGCAGCCATCCGAACACTGAAGCTTTCTTT.

V usage is TRBV5-1 and J usage is TRBJ1-2; the match to TRBD1 covers 8 bases. The CDR3 length is 16 residues. Trimming cost V 0 bases and J 6 bases; bases outside gene matches: 10. Germline CDR1 is SGHRS and CDR2 is YFSETQ. The CDR3 nucleotides are TGCGCCAGCAGCTTGGAGGCAGGGGGCGGTATGAATGGCTACACCTTC. Amino acids: CASSLEAGGGMNGYTF.

There are a few counts of this clonotype. This chain connects TRBV3-1 to TRBJ2-5, with D perhaps matching TRBD2 (6 bases). The V gene's germline CDR1 is LGHDT and CDR2 YNNKEL (reference sequence). V lost 0 bases and J 1 base, leaving 12 bases between the germline ends. The CDR3 length is 16 residues. Here the CDR3 reads CASSQERVAAQETQYF. In DNA, the CDR3 is TGTGCCAGCAGCCAAGAGAGGGTAGCGGCCCAAGAGACCCAGTACTTC.

This clonotype was detected a few times. The chain recombines TRBV7-9 with TRBJ1-1, with D maybe TRBD1 (5 bases). CDR1 and CDR2 (germline): SEHNR, FQNEAQ (reference sequence). This CDR3 is 14 amino acids long. Trimming removed 3 bases from V and 1 base from J, with 9 bases in between. The CDR3 sequence is CASSLTGTNTEAFF. CDR3 nucleotides: TGTGCCAGCAGCTTGACTGGGACGAACACTGAAGCTTTCTTT.

This rearrangement joins TRBV29-1 to TRBJ2-5; 8 bases fit TRBD2. There are 12 residues in the CDR3. After removal of 6 bases from V and 11 bases from J, the junction contained 11 bases not matched to a gene. CDR1 SQVTM and CDR2 ANQGSEA come from the germline V gene. The CDR3 nucleotides read TGCAGCGTACGGGAGGGCCTGGGGGAGCAGTACTTC. As protein: CSVREGLGEQYF.

The gene calls are TRBV14 and TRBJ1-1; 8 nucleotides align to TRBD1. CDR1 and CDR2 (germline): SGHDN, FVKESK. This CDR3 spans 14 amino acids. J was trimmed by 6 bases and V by 5 bases; bases with no gene match: 8. The CDR3 sequence: CASSFRDRGSEAFF. The CDR3 DNA sequence: TGTGCCAGCAGCTTCCGAGACAGGGGTTCTGAAGCTTTCTTT.

The rearrangement joins TRBV10-3 to TRBJ2-7; 11 bases map to TRBD2. Gene TRBJ2-5 matches the end of the DNA better, so the J call may be wrong. This CDR3 comprises 15 residues. The germline CDR1 and CDR2 sequences are ENHRY and SYGVKD. The CDR3 loop is CAISKLAGGRETQYF. DNA of the CDR3: TGTGCCATCAGCAAGCTAGCGGGGGGCCGAGAGACCCAGTACTTC.

This chain links TRBV7-2 with TRBJ2-7; D unresolved. Germline CDR1 is SGHTA and CDR2 is FQGNSA. The CDR3 has 14 amino acids. V dropped 5 bases and J dropped 4 bases, with 15 bases sitting between them. CDR3 in DNA: TGTGCCAGCAGCCACCGGAAAGGGCAGTACGAGCAGTACTTC. As protein: CASSHRKGQYEQYF.

The chain carries TRBV7-9 and TRBJ2-4; possible D gene TRBD2, 5 bases. Germline CDR1 reads SEHNR; CDR2 reads FQNEAQ (reference sequence). V was trimmed by 1 base and J by 1 base, leaving 11 bases between them. The CDR3 contains 16 residues. CDR3 bases: TGTGCCAGCAGCTTAGACGCGACGGGGGCCAAAAACATTCAGTACTTC. It encodes CASSLDATGAKNIQYF. Drawing the rest from reference TRBV7-9 and TRBJ2-4, the complete variable domain is DTGVSQNPRHKITKRGQNVTFRCDPISEHNRLYWYRQTLGQGPEFLTYFQNEAQLEKSRLLSDRFSAERPKGSFSTLEIQRTEQGDSAMYLCASSLDATGAKNIQYFGAGTRLSVL.

This clonotype came up a few times. CDR3 loop: CASSPFQGQSYEQYF. The CDR3 DNA follows: TGTGCCAGCTCACCGTTTCAAGGACAGTCCTACGAGCAGTACTTC. V usage is TRBV18 and J usage is TRBJ2-7, with D possibly TRBD1 on 6 matching bases. This CDR3 is built from 15 residues. Trimming cost V 3 bases and J 1 base, with 13 bases left between them. Germline values: CDR1 KGHSH, CDR2 LQKENI. Using reference TRBV18 and TRBJ2-7 for the parts outside the CDR3, the full variable domain is NAGVMQNPRHLVRRRGQEARLRCSPMKGHSHVYWYRQLPEEGLKFMVYLQKENIIDESGMPKERFSAEFPKEGPSILRIQQVVRGDSAAYFCASSPFQGQSYEQYFGPGTRLTVT.

This rearrangement joins TRBV18 to TRBJ2-7, with TRBD2 matching over 7 bases. The end of the DNA is better explained by TRBJ2-5, so the J call may be wrong. The CDR3 runs to 15 residues. Germline lookup yields CDR1 KGHSH and CDR2 LQKENI. Here the CDR3 reads CASSFQRGRGETQYF. In DNA form, the CDR3 reads TGTGCCAGCTCTTTTCAACGCGGGAGAGGAGAGACCCAGTACTTC.

A few counts support this clonotype. V usage is TRBV7-8 and J usage is TRBJ2-1; 10 bases fit TRBD2. CDR1 SGHVS and CDR2 FQNEAQ come from the germline V gene. The trim removed 4 bases at V and 6 bases at J, leaving 6 bases unmatched. The CDR3 loop spans 15 amino acids. The CDR3 coding sequence is TGTGCCAGCAGCTCTGACTGGACTAGCGGCAATGAGCAGTTCTTC. Amino acid sequence: CASSSDWTSGNEQFF. Looking up the rest from reference TRBV7-8 and TRBJ2-1 gives the full variable domain: GAGVSQSPRYKVAKRGQDVALRCDPISGHVSLFWYQQALGQGPEFLTYFQNEAQLDKSGLPSDRFFAERPEGSVSTLKIQRTQQEDSAVYLCASSSDWTSGNEQFFGPGTRLTVL.

The chain combines TRBV20-1 with TRBJ1-5, with TRBD1 identical over 7 bases. The length of the CDR3 is 13 residues. The germline V gene has CDR1 DFQATT and CDR2 SNEGSKA (reference sequence). With 4 bases clipped from V and 6 bases from J, the junction kept 6 bases outside the gene matches. In DNA, the CDR3 is TGCAGTGCTAACAGGGGAGAGGGTCAGCCCCAGCATTTT. The encoded protein is CSANRGEGQPQHF.

This clonotype turned up a few times. The gene calls are TRBV24-1 and TRBJ2-1; TRBD1 matches at 8 bases. Trimming removed 4 bases from V and 5 bases from J; junction bases left unmatched: 9. The CDR3 is 16 amino acids. Germline CDR1 and CDR2: KGHDR and SFDVKD. The CDR3 DNA sequence: TGTGCCACCAGTGAGATCTTGAAGACAGGGGACAATGAGCAGTTCTTC. Protein product: CATSEILKTGDNEQFF.

This clonotype was picked up a small number of times. The chain has TRBV20-1 and TRBJ2-7; D is undetermined. Germline V CDR1 and CDR2: DFQATT, SNEGSKA (reference sequence). The ends were cut back, 4 bases at V and 5 bases at J, with 9 bases in the middle. The CDR3 is 11 residues long. CDR3 loop: CSANRKDEQYF. CDR3 coding DNA: TGCAGTGCTAATCGCAAGGACGAGCAGTACTTC.

This chain joins TRBV7-3 and TRBJ2-5; perhaps TRBD2 as D (6 bases). Deletions cut 5 bases from V and 11 bases from J, with 24 bases between. Germline V gene sequence: CDR1 SGHTA, CDR2 FQGTGA. There are 15 residues in the CDR3. This CDR3 is CASSPIGTFSNEQYF. The CDR3 region has the DNA TGTGCCAGCAGCCCGATCGGGACTTTTTCGAATGAGCAGTACTTC.

This rearrangement joins TRBV7-9 to TRBJ1-2; TRBD1 matches at 10 bases. Trimming removed 5 bases from V and 8 bases from J; junction bases left unmatched: 11. The CDR3 runs to 15 residues. Per germline, CDR1 SEHNR and CDR2 FQNEAQ (reference sequence). The CDR3 protein is CASSGEGTGVRGYTF. CDR3 nucleotide sequence: TGTGCCAGCAGCGGAGAAGGGACAGGGGTTCGGGGCTACACCTTC. The whole variable domain, remainder taken from reference TRBV7-9 and TRBJ1-2, is DTGVSQNPRHKITKRGQNVTFRCDPISEHNRLYWYRQTLGQGPEFLTYFQNEAQLEKSRLLSDRFSAERPKGSFSTLEIQRTEQGDSAMYLCASSGEGTGVRGYTFGSGTRLTVV.